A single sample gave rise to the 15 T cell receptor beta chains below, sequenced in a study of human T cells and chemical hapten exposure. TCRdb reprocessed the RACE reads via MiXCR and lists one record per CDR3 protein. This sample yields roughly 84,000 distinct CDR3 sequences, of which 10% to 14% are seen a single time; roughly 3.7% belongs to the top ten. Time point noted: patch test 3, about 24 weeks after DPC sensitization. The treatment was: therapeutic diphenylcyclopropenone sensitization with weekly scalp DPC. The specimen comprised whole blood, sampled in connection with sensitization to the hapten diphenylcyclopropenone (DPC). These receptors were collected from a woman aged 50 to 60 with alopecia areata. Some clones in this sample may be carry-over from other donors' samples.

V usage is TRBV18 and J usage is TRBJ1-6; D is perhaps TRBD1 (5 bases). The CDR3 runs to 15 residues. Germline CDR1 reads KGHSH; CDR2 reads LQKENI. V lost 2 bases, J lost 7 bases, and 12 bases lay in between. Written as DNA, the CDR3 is TGTGCCAGCTCACCAGCGGGACTGGGGAATTCACCCCTCCACTTT. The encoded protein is CASSPAGLGNSPLHF.

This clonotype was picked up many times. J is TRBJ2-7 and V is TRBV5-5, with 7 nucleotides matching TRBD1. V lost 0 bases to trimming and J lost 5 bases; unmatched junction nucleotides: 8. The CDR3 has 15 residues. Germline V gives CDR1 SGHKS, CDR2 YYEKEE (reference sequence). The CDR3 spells CASSLVPQGLDEQYF. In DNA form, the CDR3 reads TGTGCCAGCAGCTTGGTACCACAGGGGTTGGACGAGCAGTACTTC.

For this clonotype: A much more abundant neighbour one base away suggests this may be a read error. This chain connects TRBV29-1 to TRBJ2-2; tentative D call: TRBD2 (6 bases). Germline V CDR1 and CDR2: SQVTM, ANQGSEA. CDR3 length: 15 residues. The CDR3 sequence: CSVGRNVPGTGGLFF. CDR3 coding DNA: TGCAGCGTCGGCCGGAACGTCCCCGGCACCGGGGGGCTGTTTTTT.

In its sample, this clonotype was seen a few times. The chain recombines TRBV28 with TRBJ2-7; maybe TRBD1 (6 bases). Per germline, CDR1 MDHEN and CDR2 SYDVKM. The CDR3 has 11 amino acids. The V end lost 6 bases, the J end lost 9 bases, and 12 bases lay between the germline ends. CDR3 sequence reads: CASRTGRGQYF. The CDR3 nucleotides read TGTGCCAGCAGAACAGGGCGTGGGCAGTACTTC.

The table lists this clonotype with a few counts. The CDR3 DNA is TGCGCCAGCAGCTTGGGCGACAGGGCAACGACTGAAGCTTTCTTT. Encoded protein: CASSLGDRATTEAFF. The chain is built from TRBV5-1 and TRBJ1-1, with 7 bases fitting TRBD1. V was pared by 0 bases and J by 5 bases, with 7 bases of the junction left unmatched. The CDR3 is made up of 15 amino acids. Germline CDR1 is SGHRS and CDR2 is YFSETQ.

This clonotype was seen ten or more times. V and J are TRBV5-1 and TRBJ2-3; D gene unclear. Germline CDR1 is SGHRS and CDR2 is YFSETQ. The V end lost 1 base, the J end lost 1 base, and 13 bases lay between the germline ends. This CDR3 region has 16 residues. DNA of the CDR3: TGCGCCAGCAGCTTGTCCCCGCAAATAGGCACAGATACGCAGTATTTT. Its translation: CASSLSPQIGTDTQYF.

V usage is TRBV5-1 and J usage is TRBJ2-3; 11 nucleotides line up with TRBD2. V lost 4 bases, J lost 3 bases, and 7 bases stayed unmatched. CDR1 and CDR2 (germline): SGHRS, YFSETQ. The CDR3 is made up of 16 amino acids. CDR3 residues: CASSVTLAGETDTQYF. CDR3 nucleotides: TGCGCCAGCAGCGTAACACTAGCGGGAGAGACAGATACGCAGTATTTT. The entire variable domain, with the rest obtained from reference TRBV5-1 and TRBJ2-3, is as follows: KAGVTQTPRYLIKTRGQQVTLSCSPISGHRSVSWYQQTPGQGLQFLFEYFSETQRNKGNFPGRFSGRQFSNSRSEMNVSTLELGDSALYLCASSVTLAGETDTQYFGPGTRLTVL.

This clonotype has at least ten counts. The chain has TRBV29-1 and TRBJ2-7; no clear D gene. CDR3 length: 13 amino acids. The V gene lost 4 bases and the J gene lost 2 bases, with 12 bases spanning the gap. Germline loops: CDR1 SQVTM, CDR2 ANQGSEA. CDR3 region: CSVVWASAYEQYF. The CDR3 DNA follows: TGCAGCGTTGTATGGGCCTCGGCCTACGAGCAGTACTTC.

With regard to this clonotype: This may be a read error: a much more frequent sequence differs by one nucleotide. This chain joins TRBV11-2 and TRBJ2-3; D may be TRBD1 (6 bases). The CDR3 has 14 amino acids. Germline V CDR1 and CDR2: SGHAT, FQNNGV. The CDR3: CVSSLVDRQHTQYF. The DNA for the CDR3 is TGTGTCAGCAGCTTAGTCGACAGGCAGCATACGCAGTATTTT.

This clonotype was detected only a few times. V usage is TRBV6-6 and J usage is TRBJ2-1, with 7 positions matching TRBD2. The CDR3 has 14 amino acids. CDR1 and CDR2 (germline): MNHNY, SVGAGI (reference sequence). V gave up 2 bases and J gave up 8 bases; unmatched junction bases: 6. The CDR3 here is CASSYGGGPDEQFF. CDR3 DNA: TGTGCCAGCAGTTACGGGGGAGGGCCTGATGAGCAGTTCTTC.

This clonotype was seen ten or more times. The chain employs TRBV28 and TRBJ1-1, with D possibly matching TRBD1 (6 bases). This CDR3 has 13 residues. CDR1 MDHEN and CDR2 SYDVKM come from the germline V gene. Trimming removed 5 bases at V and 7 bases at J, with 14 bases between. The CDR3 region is CASSKLWTVEAFF. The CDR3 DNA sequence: TGTGCCAGCAGTAAACTCTGGACAGTTGAAGCTTTCTTT.

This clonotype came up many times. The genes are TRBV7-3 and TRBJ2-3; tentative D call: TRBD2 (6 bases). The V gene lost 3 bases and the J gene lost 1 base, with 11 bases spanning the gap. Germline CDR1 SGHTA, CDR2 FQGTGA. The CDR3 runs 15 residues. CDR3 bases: TGTGCCAGCAGCTTGTCCCCGGGAGGCACAGATACGCAGTATTTT. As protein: CASSLSPGGTDTQYF.

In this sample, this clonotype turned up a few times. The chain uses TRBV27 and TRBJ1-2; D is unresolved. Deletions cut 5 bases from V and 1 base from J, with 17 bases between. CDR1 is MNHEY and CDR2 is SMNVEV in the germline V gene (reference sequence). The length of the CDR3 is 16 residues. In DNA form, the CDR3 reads TGTGCCAGCAGTGCCGGCGGCGGACTCCTTAACTATGGCTACACCTTC. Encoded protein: CASSAGGGLLNYGYTF.

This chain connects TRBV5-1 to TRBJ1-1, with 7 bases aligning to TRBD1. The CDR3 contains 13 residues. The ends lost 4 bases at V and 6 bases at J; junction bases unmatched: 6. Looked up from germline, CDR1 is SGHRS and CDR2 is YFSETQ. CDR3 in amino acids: CASSGGQFSEAFF. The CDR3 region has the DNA TGCGCCAGCAGCGGGGGACAGTTTTCTGAAGCTTTCTTT.

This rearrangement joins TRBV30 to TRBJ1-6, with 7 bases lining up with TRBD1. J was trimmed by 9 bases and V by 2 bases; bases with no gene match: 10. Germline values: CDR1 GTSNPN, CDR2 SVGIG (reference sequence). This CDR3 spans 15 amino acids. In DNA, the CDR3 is TGTGCCTGGAGTATTCAGACAGGGTTTGGTTCACCCCTCCACTTT. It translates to CAWSIQTGFGSPLHF.